These T cell receptor beta chains were read from a single sample in a study of blood T cell repertoires in COVID-19. Method: immunoSEQ multiplex PCR; TCRdb's copy keeps in-frame clones and lacks some. The sample lists some 310,000 clones, around 87% occurring once. Sequencing input: peripheral blood. Receptors originate from a man aged 45-60 years with active or convalescent COVID-19. Each CDR3 is given with its conserved first and last residue. A D gene is named only where the DNA matches it firmly. Some rows mark clone size as missing; the rest say once, few, many or name a class of expanded clone.

j_call: TRBJ2-3
v_call: TRBV5-1
d_call: -
clone_size: -
cdr3_aa: CASSQGSTDTQYF
cdr3_nt: TGCGCCAGCAGCCAGGGCAGCACAGATACGCAGTATTTT

j_call: TRBJ1-1
v_call: TRBV28
d_call: TRBD1
clone_size: -
cdr3_aa: CASGRRGRLATEAFF
cdr3_nt: TGTGCCAGCGGGCGCAGGGGGCGTTTAGCCACTGAAGCTTTCTTT

j_call: TRBJ1-3
v_call: TRBV2
d_call: TRBD1
clone_size: -
cdr3_aa: CASSQTGDGNTIYF
cdr3_nt: TGTGCCAGCAGCCAGACAGGGGATGGAAACACCATATATTTT

j_call: TRBJ2-3
v_call: TRBV9
d_call: -
clone_size: once
cdr3_aa: CASSVELAGTDTQYF
cdr3_nt: TGTGCCAGCAGCGTAGAGTTAGCGGGCACAGATACGCAGTATTTT

j_call: TRBJ1-5
v_call: TRBV9
d_call: -
clone_size: -
cdr3_aa: CASSVGTANQPQHF
cdr3_nt: TGTGCCAGCAGCGTAGGTACAGCCAATCAGCCCCAGCATTTT

j_call: TRBJ1-1
v_call: TRBV2
d_call: -
clone_size: -
cdr3_aa: CASSEVQEVNTEAFF
cdr3_nt: TGTGCCAGCAGTGAGGTTCAGGAGGTGAACACTGAAGCTTTCTTT

j_call: TRBJ2-2
v_call: TRBV7-2
d_call: TRBD1
clone_size: few
cdr3_aa: CASRSRSQGANTGELFF
cdr3_nt: TGTGCCAGCAGATCCCGTTCACAGGGGGCGAACACCGGGGAGCTGTTTTTT

j_call: TRBJ1-2
v_call: TRBV28
d_call: TRBD1
clone_size: -
cdr3_aa: CASSAGGAGNYGYTF
cdr3_nt: TGTGCCAGCAGTGCAGGGGGCGCGGGTAACTATGGCTACACCTTC

j_call: TRBJ2-5
v_call: TRBV7-2
d_call: TRBD2
clone_size: -
cdr3_aa: CASSPGLAMETQYF
cdr3_nt: TGTGCCAGCAGCCCGGGACTAGCTATGGAGACCCAGTACTTC

j_call: TRBJ2-1
v_call: TRBV5-1
d_call: -
clone_size: -
cdr3_aa: CASSLALGAGLHEQFF
cdr3_nt: TGCGCCAGCAGCTTGGCCTTAGGAGCCGGTCTCCATGAGCAGTTCTTC

j_call: TRBJ2-1
v_call: TRBV5-4
d_call: TRBD2
clone_size: -
cdr3_aa: CASSLGASGRNEQFF
cdr3_nt: TGTGCCAGCAGCTTGGGGGCTAGCGGGAGGAATGAGCAGTTCTTC

j_call: TRBJ1-1
v_call: TRBV7-2
d_call: -
clone_size: -
cdr3_aa: CASSRSGTEAFF
cdr3_nt: TGTGCCAGCAGCAGGTCCGGGACTGAAGCTTTCTTT

j_call: TRBJ2-2
v_call: TRBV19
d_call: TRBD1
clone_size: -
cdr3_aa: CASRDRGIGELFF
cdr3_nt: TGTGCCAGTAGGGACAGGGGGATCGGGGAGCTGTTTTTT

j_call: TRBJ1-2
v_call: TRBV19
d_call: -
clone_size: -
cdr3_aa: CASRRQGTNYGYTF
cdr3_nt: TGTGCCAGTCGGAGGCAGGGGACTAACTATGGCTACACCTTC

j_call: TRBJ2-1
v_call: TRBV11-2
d_call: -
clone_size: -
cdr3_aa: CASSLGSYNEQFF
cdr3_nt: TGTGCCAGCAGCTTAGGTAGCTACAATGAGCAGTTCTTC

j_call: TRBJ2-3
v_call: TRBV6-5
d_call: TRBD1
clone_size: -
cdr3_aa: CASSSGTGGDTQYF
cdr3_nt: TGTGCCAGCAGTTCCGGGACAGGAGGGGATACGCAGTATTTT

j_call: TRBJ2-3
v_call: TRBV7-2
d_call: TRBD1
clone_size: -
cdr3_aa: CASSIDRGSTDTQYF
cdr3_nt: TGTGCCAGCAGCATCGACAGGGGAAGCACAGATACGCAGTATTTT

j_call: TRBJ2-7
v_call: TRBV7-9
d_call: TRBD1
clone_size: -
cdr3_aa: CASSPRDRGNEQYF
cdr3_nt: TGTGCCAGCAGCCCCCGGGACAGGGGCAACGAGCAGTACTTC

j_call: TRBJ2-7
v_call: TRBV5-6
d_call: TRBD1
clone_size: -
cdr3_aa: CASSFRTGEYEQYF
cdr3_nt: TGTGCCAGCAGCTTTAGGACAGGGGAGTATGAGCAGTACTTC

j_call: TRBJ2-3
v_call: TRBV9
d_call: -
clone_size: -
cdr3_aa: CASSPPPGDTQYF
cdr3_nt: TGTGCCAGCAGCCCCCCTCCAGGAGATACGCAGTATTTT

j_call: TRBJ1-2
v_call: TRBV5-1
d_call: -
clone_size: -
cdr3_aa: CASSLEWSYGYTF
cdr3_nt: TGCGCCAGCAGCTTGGAGTGGAGCTATGGCTACACCTTC

j_call: TRBJ1-2
v_call: TRBV7-3
d_call: TRBD1
clone_size: -
cdr3_aa: CASSLDRDYGYTF
cdr3_nt: TGTGCCAGCAGCTTAGACAGGGACTATGGCTACACCTTC

j_call: TRBJ2-3
v_call: TRBV7-9
d_call: -
clone_size: -
cdr3_aa: CASSLPTDTQYF
cdr3_nt: TGTGCCAGCAGCCTACCGACAGATACGCAGTATTTT

j_call: TRBJ1-2
v_call: TRBV29-1
d_call: -
clone_size: -
cdr3_aa: CSVEDVSYGYTF
cdr3_nt: TGCAGCGTTGAAGATGTCAGCTATGGCTACACCTTC

j_call: TRBJ1-1
v_call: TRBV27
d_call: -
clone_size: once
cdr3_aa: CASMPTLSILNTEAFF
cdr3_nt: TGTGCCAGCATGCCGACATTAAGTATACTGAACACTGAAGCTTTCTTT

j_call: TRBJ1-5
v_call: TRBV7-2
d_call: TRBD1
clone_size: once
cdr3_aa: CASSLRSGQGSNQPQHF
cdr3_nt: TGTGCCAGCAGCTTACGGTCGGGACAGGGCAGCAATCAGCCCCAGCATTTT

j_call: TRBJ2-4
v_call: TRBV29-1
d_call: -
clone_size: -
cdr3_aa: CSVAQLAKNIQYF
cdr3_nt: TGCAGCGTTGCCCAATTAGCCAAAAACATTCAGTACTTC

j_call: TRBJ2-1
v_call: TRBV6-1
d_call: -
clone_size: -
cdr3_aa: CASSEGLGNNEQFF
cdr3_nt: TGTGCCAGCAGTGAAGGACTGGGTAACAATGAGCAGTTCTTC

j_call: TRBJ1-4
v_call: TRBV7-9
d_call: -
clone_size: -
cdr3_aa: CASSLTTNEKLFF
cdr3_nt: TGTGCCAGCAGCTTGACTACTAATGAAAAACTGTTTTTT

j_call: TRBJ1-2
v_call: TRBV11-2
d_call: -
clone_size: -
cdr3_aa: CASSLDINRDYGYTF
cdr3_nt: TGTGCCAGCAGCTTAGATATCAACAGGGACTATGGCTACACCTTC

j_call: TRBJ2-7
v_call: TRBV24-1
d_call: -
clone_size: once
cdr3_aa: CATSDSAGPTDEQYF
cdr3_nt: TGTGCCACCAGTGACTCGGCAGGGCCCACCGACGAGCAGTACTTC

j_call: TRBJ1-3
v_call: TRBV5-1
d_call: -
clone_size: -
cdr3_aa: CASSLEGQGGNTIYF
cdr3_nt: TGCGCCAGCAGCTTGGAAGGGCAGGGTGGAAACACCATATATTTT

j_call: TRBJ2-1
v_call: TRBV19
d_call: TRBD2
clone_size: -
cdr3_aa: CASRLPGGLYNEQFF
cdr3_nt: TGTGCCAGTAGGCTTCCGGGGGGGCTTTACAATGAGCAGTTCTTC

j_call: TRBJ1-2
v_call: TRBV14
d_call: TRBD1
clone_size: -
cdr3_aa: CASSSRTGWGGYTF
cdr3_nt: TGTGCCAGCAGCTCTCGGACAGGGTGGGGAGGCTACACCTTC

j_call: TRBJ2-5
v_call: TRBV13
d_call: TRBD2
clone_size: -
cdr3_aa: CASSYSGGALETQYF
cdr3_nt: TGTGCCAGCAGCTATAGCGGGGGGGCGTTGGAGACCCAGTACTTC

j_call: TRBJ1-2
v_call: TRBV10-2
d_call: TRBD1
clone_size: once
cdr3_aa: CASSGGQGNGYTF
cdr3_nt: TGCGCCAGCAGTGGGGGACAGGGGAATGGCTACACCTTC

j_call: TRBJ2-3
v_call: TRBV5-1
d_call: TRBD2
clone_size: -
cdr3_aa: CASSSGLAASTDTQYF
cdr3_nt: TGCGCCAGCAGCTCGGGACTAGCGGCCAGCACAGATACGCAGTATTTT